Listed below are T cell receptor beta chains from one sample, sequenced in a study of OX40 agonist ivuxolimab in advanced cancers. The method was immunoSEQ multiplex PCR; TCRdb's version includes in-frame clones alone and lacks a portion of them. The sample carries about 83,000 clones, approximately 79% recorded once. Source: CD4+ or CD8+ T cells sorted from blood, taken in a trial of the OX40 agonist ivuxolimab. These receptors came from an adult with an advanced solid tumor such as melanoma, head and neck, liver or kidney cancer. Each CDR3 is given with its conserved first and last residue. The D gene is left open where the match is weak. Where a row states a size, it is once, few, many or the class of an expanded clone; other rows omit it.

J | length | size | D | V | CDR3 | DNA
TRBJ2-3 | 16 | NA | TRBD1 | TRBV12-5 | CASGPGPGQGTDTQYF | TGTGCTAGTGGCCCTGGCCCGGGACAGGGAACAGATACGCAGTATTTT
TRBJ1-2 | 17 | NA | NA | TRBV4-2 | CASSQDNTGLRGHGHTF | TGTGCCAGCAGCCAAGATAACACAGGGCTACGCGGGCATGGCCACACCTTC
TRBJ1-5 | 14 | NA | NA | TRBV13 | CASSVGQEYQPQHF | TGTGCCAGCAGCGTCGGGCAAGAGTATCAGCCCCAGCATTTT
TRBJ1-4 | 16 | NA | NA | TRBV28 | CASSSQAGTEYEKLFF | TGTGCCAGCAGTTCTCAAGCCGGGACGGAATATGAAAAACTGTTTTTT
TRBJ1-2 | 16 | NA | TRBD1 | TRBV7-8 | CASSSPAGGLNYGYTF | TGTGCCAGCAGCTCCCCAGCAGGGGGCCTTAACTATGGCTACACCTTC
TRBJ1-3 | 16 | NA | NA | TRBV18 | CASSPLDGQPGNTIYF | TGTGCCAGCTCACCATTGGACGGTCAACCTGGAAACACCATATATTTT
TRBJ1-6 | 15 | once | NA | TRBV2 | CASSDPSSYNSPLHF | TGTGCCAGCAGTGATCCTAGCTCCTATAATTCACCCCTCCACTTT
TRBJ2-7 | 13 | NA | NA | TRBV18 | CASSPAQGSEQYF | TGTGCCAGCTCACCCGCACAGGGTAGCGAGCAGTACTTC
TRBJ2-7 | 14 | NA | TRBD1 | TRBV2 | CASSRDRDSYEQYF | TGTGCCAGCAGTAGGGACAGGGACTCCTACGAGCAGTACTTC
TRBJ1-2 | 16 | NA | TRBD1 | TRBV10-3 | CAISALQGATNYGYTF | TGTGCCATCAGTGCGTTACAGGGGGCGACTAACTATGGCTACACCTTC
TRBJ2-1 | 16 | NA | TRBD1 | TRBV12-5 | CASGSRTGGSYNEQFF | TGTGCTAGTGGTTCCCGGACAGGGGGCTCCTACAATGAGCAGTTCTTC
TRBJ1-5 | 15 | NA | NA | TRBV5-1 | CASSLGGNSNQPQHF | TGCGCCAGCAGCTTGGGGGGAAATAGCAATCAGCCCCAGCATTTT
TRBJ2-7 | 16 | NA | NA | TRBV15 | CATSRAGSGVSYEQYF | TGTGCCACCAGCAGGGCGGGGAGTGGTGTGTCCTACGAGCAGTACTTC
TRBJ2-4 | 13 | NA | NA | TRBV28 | CASRDSGENIQYF | TGTGCCAGCAGGGACTCAGGGGAAAACATTCAGTACTTC
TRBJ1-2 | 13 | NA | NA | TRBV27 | CASSVTRGRGYTF | TGTGCCAGCAGTGTAACAAGGGGTAGGGGCTACACCTTC
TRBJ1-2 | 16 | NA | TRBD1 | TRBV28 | CASSSTGTGGDYGYTF | TGTGCCAGCAGTTCTACCGGGACAGGGGGCGACTATGGCTACACCTTC
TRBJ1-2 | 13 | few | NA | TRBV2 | CASNLGDHGGYTF | TGTGCCAGCAACCTCGGGGACCATGGTGGCTACACCTTC
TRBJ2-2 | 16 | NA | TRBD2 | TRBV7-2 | CASSLASGGITGELFF | TGTGCCAGCAGCTTAGCTAGCGGGGGGATCACCGGGGAGCTGTTTTTT
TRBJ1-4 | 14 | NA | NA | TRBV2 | CASSDTGSDEKLFF | TGTGCCAGCAGCGACACAGGGAGCGATGAAAAACTGTTTTTT
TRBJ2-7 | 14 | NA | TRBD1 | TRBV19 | CASSPDRGIGEQYF | TGTGCCAGTAGCCCGGACAGGGGAATCGGCGAGCAGTACTTC
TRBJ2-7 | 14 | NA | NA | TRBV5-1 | CASSLDSRTYEQYF | TGCGCCAGCAGCTTGGACTCAAGAACCTACGAGCAGTACTTC
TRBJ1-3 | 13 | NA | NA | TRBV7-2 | CASKERALHTIYF | TGTGCCAGCAAGGAGAGGGCCCTACACACCATATATTTT
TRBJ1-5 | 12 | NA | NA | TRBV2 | CASSAPNQPQHF | TGTGCCAGCAGCGCCCCTAATCAGCCCCAGCATTTT